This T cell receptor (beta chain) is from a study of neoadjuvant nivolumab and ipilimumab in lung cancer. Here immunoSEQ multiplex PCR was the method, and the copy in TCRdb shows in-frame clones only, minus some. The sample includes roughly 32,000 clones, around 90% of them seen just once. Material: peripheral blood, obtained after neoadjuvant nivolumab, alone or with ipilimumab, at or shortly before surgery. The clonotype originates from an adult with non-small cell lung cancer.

For the CDR3, the DNA is TGTGCCAGCAGCTCCGGAGTAGGGGGAGGCGAAAAACTGTTTTTT. It specifies CASSSGVGGGEKLFF. The chain joins TRBV7-3 to TRBJ1-4; weak D call: TRBD1 (6 bases). The ends were cut back, 4 bases at V and 8 bases at J, with 17 bases in the middle. Per germline, CDR1 SGHTA and CDR2 FQGTGA. This CDR3 comprises 15 residues.